What follows are 4 T cell receptor beta chains derived from one specimen sequenced in a study of OX40 agonist ivuxolimab in advanced cancers. Here immunoSEQ multiplex PCR was the method, and the copy in TCRdb shows in-frame clones only, minus some. The sample holds 45,000 to 50,000 clones, 60% to 85% seen once. The specimen was CD4+ or CD8+ T cells sorted from blood, collected in a trial of the OX40 agonist ivuxolimab. These receptors were taken from an adult with an advanced solid tumor such as melanoma, head and neck, liver or kidney cancer.

The chain has TRBV18 and TRBJ2-7; 9 nucleotides match TRBD2. Near its end, the DNA agrees better with TRBJ2-1, so the J call may be wrong. Germline-derived CDR1 and CDR2 are KGHSH and LQKENI. The CDR3 spans 17 residues. The CDR3 protein is CASSLASGGISYNEQFF. CDR3 DNA: TGTGCCAGCTCACTCGCCAGCGGGGGGATCTCCTACAATGAGCAGTTCTTC.

This chain links TRBV9 with TRBJ2-3; D may be TRBD1 or TRBD2 (5 bases each). Per germline, CDR1 SGDLS and CDR2 YYNGEE. The CDR3 loop spans 15 amino acids. V was clipped by 6 bases and J by 1 base, with 15 bases between them. DNA of the CDR3: TGTGCCAGCACCCGGGACCCCAGGGGCACAGATACGCAGTATTTT. It is translated as CASTRDPRGTDTQYF.

This chain joins TRBV4-1 and TRBJ1-2; TRBD1 matches 8 bases. Per germline, CDR1 MGHRA and CDR2 YSYEKL. The CDR3 has 15 amino acids. J was trimmed by 1 base and V by 6 bases; bases with no gene match: 7. CDR3: CASSSSGGFNYGYTF. The DNA of the CDR3 is TGCGCCAGCAGTTCTTCAGGGGGCTTTAACTATGGCTACACCTTC.

The genes are TRBV11-1 and TRBJ2-1; tentatively, D is TRBD2 (5 bases). The V end lost 5 bases, the J end lost 3 bases, and 8 bases lay between the germline ends. This CDR3 spans 13 amino acids. Germline lookup yields CDR1 SGHAT and CDR2 FQDESV (reference sequence). CDR3 in DNA: TGTGCCAGCAGCCACGGGGACTACAATGAGCAGTTCTTC. Translated, it gives CASSHGDYNEQFF.